These 19 T cell receptor beta chains originate from one sample sequenced in a study of Ad26.COV2.S vaccination and SARS-CoV-2 variants. Treatment of the sample: some 20 received Ad26.COV2.S at low or high dose, single or two shots; 5 received placebo; per-sample allocation not given. On day 63 after the first injection, vaccine and placebo recipients gave samples. Repertoires were generated with immunoSEQ multiplex PCR, while TCRdb's copy carries only in-frame clones and drops some. The sample records about 320,000 clones, roughly 90% being singletons. This material consisted of peripheral blood, taken in a trial of Ad26.COV2.S vaccine versus placebo. The receptors derive from a person between 18 and 60 years old who received the Ad26.COV2.S COVID-19 vaccine or a placebo.

The rearrangement joins TRBV10-3 to TRBJ2-1, with D uncertain. The CDR3 sequence is 11 residues long. In germline, CDR1 is ENHRY, CDR2 SYGVKD. Trimming took 0 bases from V and 8 from J, leaving 2 bases between them. The CDR3 reads CAISESYEQFF. The CDR3 nucleotides read TGTGCCATCAGTGAGTCCTATGAGCAGTTCTTC.

This rearrangement joins TRBV9 to TRBJ1-3; possible D gene TRBD1, 6 bases. The germline V gene encodes CDR1 SGDLS and CDR2 YYNGEE. The CDR3 runs to 17 residues. V lost 4 bases, J lost 4 bases, and 21 bases lay in between. CDR3 DNA sequence: TGTGCCAGCAGCCCCCCCAGACCCTACGACAGGGGAAACACCATATATTTT. This encodes CASSPPRPYDRGNTIYF.

The V call is TRBV14, the J call TRBJ2-3; D is unclear. CDR1 is SGHDN, CDR2 FVKESK, per germline. V shed 0 bases and J shed 2 bases, with 9 bases lying between them. The CDR3 spans 15 residues. CDR3 sequence reads: CASSQDPLSTDTQYF. The CDR3 bases are TGTGCCAGCAGCCAAGATCCCCTATCCACAGATACGCAGTATTTT.

CDR3 sequence (DNA): TGTGCCAGCAGTGAGCAAGGGAGCTCCTATAATTCACCCCTCCACTTT. Its protein is CASSEQGSSYNSPLHF. The J gene is TRBJ1-6, the V gene TRBV6-1; no clear D gene. This CDR3 has 16 amino acids. Germline-derived CDR1 and CDR2 are MNHNS and SASEGT. The ends were cut back, 3 bases at V and 0 bases at J, with 9 bases in the middle.

The rearrangement joins TRBV5-1 to TRBJ1-1, with TRBD1 identical over 7 bases. V shed 5 bases, J shed 3 bases, and the junction held 4 bases outside the gene matches. CDR1 is SGHRS, CDR2 YFSETQ, per germline. This CDR3 region has 13 residues. As DNA, the CDR3 is TGCGCCAGCAGATACGGACAGGACACTGAAGCTTTCTTT. This sequence encodes CASRYGQDTEAFF. The full variable domain, with the rest looked up from reference TRBV5-1 and TRBJ1-1, is KAGVTQTPRYLIKTRGQQVTLSCSPISGHRSVSWYQQTPGQGLQFLFEYFSETQRNKGNFPGRFSGRQFSNSRSEMNVSTLELGDSALYLCASRYGQDTEAFFGQGTRLTVV.

The chain links TRBV5-8 to TRBJ2-7; D may be TRBD1 (5 bases). V dropped 0 bases and J dropped 3 bases, with 10 bases sitting between them. This CDR3 is built from 14 residues. CDR1 SGHTS and CDR2 YDEGEE come from the germline V gene. Written as DNA, the CDR3 is TGTGCCAGCAGCTTGGCCCAGGGTAGCTACGAGCAGTACGTC. Protein sequence: CASSLAQGSYEQYV.

The J gene is TRBJ1-6, the V gene TRBV6-5, with 8 bases identical to TRBD1. Germline CDR1 and CDR2: MNHEY and SVGAGI. The CDR3 consists of 15 residues. J lost 8 bases, V lost 7 bases, and 10 bases had no gene match. The DNA for the CDR3 is TGTGCCAGCACTGGACAGGGTAGGACCCATTCACCCCTCCACTTT. Protein: CASTGQGRTHSPLHF.

The rearrangement links TRBV11-2 to TRBJ2-5; 7 bases map to TRBD2. CDR1 and CDR2 (germline): SGHAT, FQNNGV. V gave up 5 bases and J gave up 5 bases; unmatched junction bases: 14. The CDR3 is made up of 16 amino acids. CDR3 sequence reads: CASSPIKGRGWETQYF. CDR3 DNA: TGTGCCAGCAGCCCAATTAAAGGGAGGGGCTGGGAGACCCAGTACTTC.

The V gene is TRBV5-6, the J gene TRBJ1-5; D call uncertain. V dropped 1 base and J dropped 3 bases, with 8 bases sitting between them. There are 14 residues in the CDR3. CDR1 and CDR2 (germline): SGHDT, YYEEEE. The CDR3 region is CASSLLGYNQPQHF. CDR3 nucleotide sequence: TGTGCCAGCAGCTTGTTAGGGTACAATCAGCCCCAGCATTTT.

This clone was seen a single time. The V and J genes are TRBV27 and TRBJ2-7, with D maybe TRBD2 (5 bases). With 2 bases removed from V and 0 bases from J, the gap between germline ends came to 11 bases. Germline V gene lookup returns CDR1 MNHEY and CDR2 SMNVEV (reference sequence). This CDR3 region has 15 residues. CDR3 coding DNA: TGTGCCAGCAGTTTAACCGGGGTCAGCTCCTACGAGCAGTACGTC. Translation gives CASSLTGVSSYEQYV.

The chain combines TRBV18 with TRBJ1-3; perhaps TRBD1 as D (5 bases). The CDR3 length is 16 residues. Germline CDR1 is KGHSH and CDR2 is LQKENI. Trimming left V 0 bases short and J 0 bases short, with 9 bases between. The CDR3 protein is CASSPPTGHSGNTIYF. The DNA for the CDR3 is TGTGCCAGCTCACCACCGACGGGGCACTCTGGAAACACCATATATTTT.

V is TRBV29-1 and J is TRBJ1-6; D is undetermined. CDR1 and CDR2 from the germline V gene are SQVTM and ANQGSEA. The CDR3 runs 12 residues. In DNA form, the CDR3 reads TGCCCCGGGGTAGTCTGGAATTCACCCCTCCACTTT. Its translation is CPGVVWNSPLHF. Complete variable domain (other parts from reference TRBV29-1 and TRBJ1-6): SAVISQKPSRDICQRGTSLTIQCQVDSQVTMMFWYRQQPGQSLTLIATANQGSEATYESGFVIDKFPISRPNLTFSTLTVSNMSPEDSSIYLCPGVVWNSPLHFGNGTRLTVT.

This clone has only one observation. The genes are TRBV14 and TRBJ2-3; 10 bases agree with TRBD2. The length of the CDR3 is 16 residues. CDR1 is SGHDN and CDR2 is FVKESK in the germline V gene. V trimming: 5 bases; J trimming: 7 bases; junction bases outside the gene matches: 12. CDR3 residues: CASSSGRAGGPNTQYF. Written as DNA, the CDR3 is TGTGCCAGCAGCTCTGGGCGAGCGGGGGGGCCGAATACGCAGTATTTT.

In nucleotides, the CDR3 is TGTGCCAGCTCACCACCGACAGGAAATAACTATGGCTACACCTTC. This codes for CASSPPTGNNYGYTF. The chain couples TRBV18 to TRBJ1-2, with D tentatively TRBD1 (6 bases). Trimming left V 0 bases short and J 1 base short, with 9 bases between. From germline, CDR1 is KGHSH and CDR2 LQKENI. CDR3 length: 15 amino acids.

V is TRBV2 and J is TRBJ1-1; unclear D gene. This CDR3 region has 16 residues. Germline V gene sequence: CDR1 SNHLY, CDR2 FYNNEI. V lost 5 bases to trimming and J lost 8 bases, with 24 bases between them. The CDR3 sequence is CASSNDDLSSGSEAFF. The DNA for the CDR3 is TGTGCCAGCAGTAACGATGATTTGTCCTCAGGTTCCGAAGCTTTCTTT.

This rearrangement joins TRBV19 to TRBJ1-5, with 7 bases lining up with TRBD1. The CDR3 is 16 amino acids. CDR1 and CDR2 (germline): LNHDA, SQIVND (reference sequence). CDR3: CASQATQTGTNQPQHF. The CDR3 nucleotides read TGTGCGTCACAGGCAACCCAGACAGGGACCAATCAGCCCCAGCATTTT.

The CDR3 coding sequence is TGTGCCAGCTCACCAACCCTAGGAGAGACCCAGTACTTC. Residues: CASSPTLGETQYF. V usage is TRBV18 and J usage is TRBJ2-5; D not certain. V lost 2 bases and J lost 4, with 8 bases in between. Germline assignment: CDR1 KGHSH and CDR2 LQKENI. The CDR3 is 13 amino acids.

V usage is TRBV2 and J usage is TRBJ1-2, with 7 bases fitting TRBD1. From germline, CDR1 is SNHLY and CDR2 FYNNEI. V lost 8 bases to trimming and J lost 7 bases; unmatched junction nucleotides: 16. The CDR3 covers 15 residues. In DNA form, the CDR3 reads TGTGCCAGCCTAACATTCAGACAGGGTCTTTCTGGCTACACCTTC. Residues: CASLTFRQGLSGYTF.

This clone was seen repeatedly, ten times or more. V and J are TRBV6-4 and TRBJ2-2, with 7 positions matching TRBD1. CDR3 length equals 14 residues. CDR1 and CDR2 from the germline V gene are MRHNA and SNTAGT. Losses at the gene ends were 5 bases for V and 4 bases for J; bases not matched to a gene: 4. CDR3 residues: CASSQTGTTGELFF. CDR3 DNA sequence: TGTGCCAGCAGTCAGACAGGGACCACCGGGGAGCTGTTTTTT.